Shown below are 9 T cell receptor beta chains from a single sample sequenced in a study of radiation and T cells in renal cell carcinoma. The table came from immunoSEQ multiplex PCR; TCRdb's copy has only in-frame clones and leaves some out. The table has about 16,000 clones, more than 55% seen once. Treatment defined: treatment-naive control, cytoreductive nephrectomy. Sequenced here: tumor tissue, sampled from a patient whose treatment was nephrectomy without radiotherapy. The receptors originated from a man aged 60 to 69 with renal cell carcinoma.

The chain is built from TRBV7-2 and TRBJ2-1; no firm D call. The CDR3 has 15 amino acids. Deletions cut 1 base from V and 3 bases from J, with 10 bases between. CDR1 and CDR2 from the germline V gene are SGHTA and FQGNSA. CDR3 region: CASSLGASNYNEQFF. In DNA, the CDR3 is TGTGCCAGCAGCTTAGGGGCGAGCAACTACAATGAGCAGTTCTTC. The variable domain in full, completed from reference TRBV7-2 and TRBJ2-1, reads GAGVSQSPSNKVTEKGKDVELRCDPISGHTALYWYRQSLGQGLEFLIYFQGNSAPDKSGLPSDRFSAERTGGSVSTLTIQRTQQEDSAVYLCASSLGASNYNEQFFGPGTRLTVL.

By sample share, this clone is medium-sized (0.01 to 0.1%). The chain joins TRBV18 to TRBJ2-1, with 14 bases that match TRBD2. The trim removed 1 base at V and 9 bases at J, leaving 5 bases unmatched. CDR1 and CDR2 (germline): KGHSH, LQKENI. The CDR3 totals 16 residues. The CDR3 spells CASSPLGTSGRSEQFF. The CDR3 bases are TGTGCCAGCTCACCACTCGGGACTAGCGGGAGAAGTGAGCAGTTCTTC.

The table lists this clone with a few counts. V gene TRBV2 combines with J gene TRBJ1-1; TRBD1 matches at 9 bases. The CDR3 is 15 residues long. The ends lost 5 bases at V and 4 bases at J; junction bases unmatched: 8. CDR1 and CDR2 (germline): SNHLY, FYNNEI. For the CDR3, the DNA is TGTGCCAGCAGTCAACAGGGGGCGCGGGGCACTGAAGCTTTCTTT. It encodes CASSQQGARGTEAFF. Full variable domain (missing parts from reference TRBV2 and TRBJ1-1): EPEVTQTPSHQVTQMGQEVILRCVPISNHLYFYWYRQILGQKVEFLVSFYNNEISEKSEIFDDQFSVERPDGSNFTLKIRSTKLEDSAMYFCASSQQGARGTEAFFGQGTRLTVV.

The chain employs TRBV5-6 and TRBJ1-2, with D hard to call. CDR1 SGHDT and CDR2 YYEEEE come from the germline V gene. There are 12 residues in the CDR3. With 0 bases removed from V and 4 bases from J, the gap between germline ends came to 4 bases. The CDR3 here is CASSLAGYGYTF. DNA for the CDR3: TGTGCCAGCAGCTTGGCCGGCTATGGCTACACCTTC.

This clone showed up just a few times. The chain recombines TRBV7-9 with TRBJ1-2, with a weak D call TRBD1 (5 bases). Germline V gives CDR1 SEHNR, CDR2 FQNEAQ (reference sequence). This CDR3 region has 14 residues. V was pared by 0 bases and J by 4 bases, with 9 bases between. CDR3 DNA sequence: TGTGCCAGCAGCTTAGCGAGGGGCGGCTATGGCTACACCTTC. Encoded protein: CASSLARGGYGYTF. Full variable domain (remainder filled in from reference TRBV7-9 and TRBJ1-2): DTGVSQNPRHKITKRGQNVTFRCDPISEHNRLYWYRQTLGQGPEFLTYFQNEAQLEKSRLLSDRFSAERPKGSFSTLEIQRTEQGDSAMYLCASSLARGGYGYTFGSGTRLTVV.

The V gene is TRBV6-5, the J gene TRBJ1-4; 9 bases agree with TRBD1. CDR3 length: 16 residues. Per the germline V gene, CDR1 is MNHEY and CDR2 is SVGAGI. Unmatched junction bases numbered 9, after V lost 2 bases and J lost 8 bases. For the CDR3, the DNA is TGTGCCAGCAGTTACCAACCACAGGGGGCTTGGGAAAAACTGTTTTTT. It specifies CASSYQPQGAWEKLFF.

J is TRBJ1-1 and V is TRBV5-1; D is possibly TRBD1 (6 bases). The CDR3 is 16 residues long. Trimming shortened V by 0 bases and J by 4 bases, and 16 bases separated the two germline ends. Germline values: CDR1 SGHRS, CDR2 YFSETQ. The CDR3 sequence is CASSLGQGRLGTEAFF. The CDR3 DNA sequence: TGCGCCAGCAGCTTGGGGCAGGGGAGGCTGGGCACTGAAGCTTTCTTT.

The chain couples TRBV27 to TRBJ2-5; a possible D gene is TRBD2 (6 bases). From germline, CDR1 is MNHEY and CDR2 SMNVEV (reference sequence). The CDR3 loop spans 14 amino acids. V lost 5 bases, J lost 4 bases, and 14 bases lay in between. The CDR3 DNA follows: TGTGCCAGCAGTCGATCCGGGGGTTTAGAGACCCAGTACTTC. It yields the protein CASSRSGGLETQYF.

The table lists this clone with a few counts. The rearrangement links TRBV11-2 to TRBJ1-2, with unresolved D. Deletions cut 1 base from V and 4 bases from J, with 13 bases between. The CDR3 is 15 amino acids. From germline, CDR1 is SGHAT and CDR2 FQNNGV. The CDR3 DNA reads as TGTGCCAGCAGCTTAGTCAGTTGGGGTAGCTATGGCTACACCTTC. This translates into CASSLVSWGSYGYTF.